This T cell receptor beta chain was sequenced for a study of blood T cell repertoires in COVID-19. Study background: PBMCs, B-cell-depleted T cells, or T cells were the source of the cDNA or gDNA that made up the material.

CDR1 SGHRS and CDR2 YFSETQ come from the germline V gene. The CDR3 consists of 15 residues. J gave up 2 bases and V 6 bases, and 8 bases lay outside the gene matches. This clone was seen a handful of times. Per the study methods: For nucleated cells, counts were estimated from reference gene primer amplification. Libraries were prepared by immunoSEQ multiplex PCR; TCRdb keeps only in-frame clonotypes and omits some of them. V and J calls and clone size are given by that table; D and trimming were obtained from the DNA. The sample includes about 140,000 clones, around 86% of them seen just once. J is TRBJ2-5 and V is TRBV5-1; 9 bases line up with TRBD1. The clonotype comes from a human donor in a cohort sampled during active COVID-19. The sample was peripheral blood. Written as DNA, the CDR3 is TGCGCCAGCAACAACAGAGACAGGGGGCAAGAGACCCAGTACTTC. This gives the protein CASNNRDRGQETQYF.